The clone carrying this T cell receptor beta chain was found once. No antigen is known for it. The source of the sample is a study of OX40 agonist ivuxolimab in advanced cancers. General study points: Low clonal expansion, among the lowest seen, marked partial responders at 0.1-3.0 mg/kg.

This table comes from immunoSEQ multiplex PCR, and its TCRdb copy is limited to in-frame clones, with some not included. Among some 74,000 clones, around 85% were seen once, and the ten largest hold under 4%. Blood specimens came from baseline, cycle 4 day 1, and cycle 7 day 1. Deletions cut 0 bases from V and 2 bases from J, with 16 bases between. Germline V gene data show CDR1 as GTSNPN and CDR2 as SVGIG (reference sequence). CDR3 length equals 17 residues. This sequence originates from an adult with an advanced solid tumor such as melanoma, head and neck, liver or kidney cancer. The sequencing used CD4+ or CD8+ T cells sorted from blood, collected in a trial of the OX40 agonist ivuxolimab. V and J are TRBV30 and TRBJ2-2; the D gene is possibly TRBD1 (6 bases). CDR3 in DNA: TGTGCCTGGAGTGTACGTTCCGGGACATATAACACCGGGGAGCTGTTTTTT. Translation: CAWSVRSGTYNTGELFF.